This is a list of T cell receptor beta chains from one sample in a study of siplizumab effects on memory and regulatory T cells. The data were produced by immunoSEQ multiplex PCR, yet TCRdb's version contains in-frame clones alone and is incomplete. This sample has tens of thousands of clones, with more than 80% found just once. Input material: CD8+ T cells sorted from blood. The source is a human donor in good health. Each CDR3 is given with its conserved first and last residue. A D gene is named only where the DNA matches it firmly. Clone size appears in some rows only: once, few, many, or a class for an expanded clone.

V,D,J,size,CDR3,DNA
TRBV14,-,TRBJ1-1,-,CASGGVGTEAFF,TGTGCCAGCGGAGGGGTTGGTACTGAAGCTTTCTTT
TRBV7-3,-,TRBJ2-1,-,CASSLIPSSYNEQFF,TGTGCCAGCAGCTTAATCCCAAGCTCCTACAATGAGCAGTTCTTC
TRBV9,-,TRBJ1-3,-,CASSVGESGNTIYF,TGTGCCAGCAGCGTAGGGGAATCTGGAAACACCATATATTTT
TRBV28,-,TRBJ2-1,-,CASSLNRAGNEQFF,TGTGCCAGCAGTTTAAACAGGGCTGGGAATGAGCAGTTCTTC
TRBV7-9,-,TRBJ2-3,-,CASSQTSDTQYF,TGTGCCAGCAGCCAAACAAGCGATACGCAGTATTTT
TRBV29-1,-,TRBJ1-1,-,CSVNRPLNTEAFF,TGCAGCGTCAATAGACCGCTGAACACTGAAGCTTTCTTT
TRBV5-1,-,TRBJ1-4,-,CASRDQGRGKLFF,TGCGCCAGCAGGGATCAGGGTCGGGGAAAACTGTTTTTT
TRBV5-5,TRBD1,TRBJ1-2,-,CASSLEGQGYGYTF,TGTGCCAGCAGCTTGGAGGGACAGGGTTACGGCTACACCTTC
TRBV28,-,TRBJ1-3,-,CASRDPGLGLTGNTIYF,TGTGCCAGCAGAGACCCGGGTCTAGGGTTGACTGGAAACACCATATATTTT
TRBV7-8,TRBD2,TRBJ2-5,-,CASSLAELAGGRDQETQYF,TGTGCCAGCAGCTTAGCCGAACTAGCGGGAGGGCGGGACCAAGAGACCCAGTACTTC
TRBV15,-,TRBJ2-6,-,CATSGGPSGANVLTF,TGTGCCACCAGCGGCGGGCCCTCTGGGGCCAACGTCCTGACTTTC
TRBV10-1,TRBD2,TRBJ2-7,-,CASSDSGGGPHEQYF,TGCGCCAGCAGTGACAGTGGGGGAGGGCCCCACGAGCAGTACTTC
TRBV7-9,-,TRBJ2-3,-,CASSSSSTDTQYF,TGTGCCAGCAGCTCGTCTAGCACAGATACGCAGTATTTT
TRBV7-9,-,TRBJ2-6,-,CASSSQGLGANVLTF,TGTGCCAGCAGCTCTCAGGGTCTTGGGGCCAACGTCCTGACTTTC
TRBV5-6,-,TRBJ2-7,-,CASSGTSYEQYF,TGTGCCAGCAGCGGGACTTCCTACGAGCAGTACTTC
TRBV6-4,TRBD2,TRBJ2-2,-,CASSGTGGGPGELFF,TGTGCCAGCAGTGGTACGGGAGGCGGTCCCGGGGAGCTGTTTTTT
TRBV9,TRBD2,TRBJ2-2,-,CASSAVAGGSGELFF,TGTGCCAGCAGCGCCGTAGCGGGAGGGTCCGGGGAGCTGTTTTTT
TRBV5-6,TRBD2,TRBJ2-3,-,CASSSRTSSADTQYF,TGTGCCAGCAGCTCAAGGACTAGCAGCGCAGATACGCAGTATTTT
TRBV11-3,TRBD1,TRBJ1-5,once,CASSFPVRDRGPQPQHF,TGTGCCAGCAGCTTCCCCGTGAGGGACAGGGGACCCCAGCCCCAGCATTTT
TRBV13,-,TRBJ1-1,-,CASSLGPGLGTEAFF,TGTGCCAGCAGCTTAGGCCCGGGGTTGGGAACTGAAGCTTTCTTT
TRBV30,-,TRBJ1-5,-,CAWSGGDESNQPQHF,TGTGCCTGGAGCGGAGGGGATGAGAGCAATCAGCCCCAGCATTTT
TRBV6-5,-,TRBJ2-7,-,CASSYGRTYEQYF,TGTGCCAGCAGTTACGGGCGGACCTACGAGCAGTACTTC
TRBV25-1,-,TRBJ2-2,-,CASSESGNAGELFF,TGTGCCAGCAGTGAATCAGGGAATGCCGGGGAGCTGTTTTTT
TRBV7-8,-,TRBJ2-7,once,CASKGRSYEQYF,TGTGCCAGCAAGGGTCGGTCCTACGAGCAGTACTTC